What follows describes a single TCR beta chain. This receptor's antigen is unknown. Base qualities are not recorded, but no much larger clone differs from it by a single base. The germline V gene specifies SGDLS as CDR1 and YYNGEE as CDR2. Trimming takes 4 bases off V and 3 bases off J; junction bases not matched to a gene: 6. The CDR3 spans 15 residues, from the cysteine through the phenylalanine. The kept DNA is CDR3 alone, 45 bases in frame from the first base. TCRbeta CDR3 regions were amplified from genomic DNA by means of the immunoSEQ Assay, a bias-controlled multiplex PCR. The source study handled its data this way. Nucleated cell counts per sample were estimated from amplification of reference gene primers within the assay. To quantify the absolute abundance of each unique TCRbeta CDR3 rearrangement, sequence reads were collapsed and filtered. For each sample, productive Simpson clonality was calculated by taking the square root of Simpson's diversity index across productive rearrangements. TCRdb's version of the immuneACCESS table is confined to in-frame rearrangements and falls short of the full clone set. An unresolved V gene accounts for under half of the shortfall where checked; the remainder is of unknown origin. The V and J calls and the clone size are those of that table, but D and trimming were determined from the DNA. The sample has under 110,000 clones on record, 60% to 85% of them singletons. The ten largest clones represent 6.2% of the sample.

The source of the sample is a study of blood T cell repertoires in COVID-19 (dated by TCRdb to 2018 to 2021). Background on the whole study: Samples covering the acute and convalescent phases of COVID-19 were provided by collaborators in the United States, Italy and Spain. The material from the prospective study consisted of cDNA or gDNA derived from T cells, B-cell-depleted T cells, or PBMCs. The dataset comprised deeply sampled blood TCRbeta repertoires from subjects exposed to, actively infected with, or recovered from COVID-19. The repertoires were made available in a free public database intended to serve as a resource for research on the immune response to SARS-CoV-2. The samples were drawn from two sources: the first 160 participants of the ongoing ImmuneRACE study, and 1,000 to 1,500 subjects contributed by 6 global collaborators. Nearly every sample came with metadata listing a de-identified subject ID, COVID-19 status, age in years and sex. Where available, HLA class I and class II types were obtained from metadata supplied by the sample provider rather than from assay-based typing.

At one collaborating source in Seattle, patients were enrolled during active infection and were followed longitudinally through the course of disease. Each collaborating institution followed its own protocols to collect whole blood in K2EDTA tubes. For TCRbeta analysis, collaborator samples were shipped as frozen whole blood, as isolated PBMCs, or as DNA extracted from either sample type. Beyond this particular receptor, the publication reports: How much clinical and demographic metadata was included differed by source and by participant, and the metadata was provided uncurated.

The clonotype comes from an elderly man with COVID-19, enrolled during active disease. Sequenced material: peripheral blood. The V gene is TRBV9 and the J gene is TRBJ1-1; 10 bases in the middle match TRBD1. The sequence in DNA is TGTGCCAGCAGCTCGTCCGGGACAGGGGACACTGAAGCTTTCTTT. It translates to CASSSSGTGDTEAFF. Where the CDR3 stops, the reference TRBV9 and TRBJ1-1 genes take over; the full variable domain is DSGVTQTPKHLITATGQRVTLRCSPRSGDLSVYWYQQSLDQGLQFLIQYYNGEERAKGNILERFSAQQFPDLHSELNLSSLELGDSALYFCASSSSGTGDTEAFFGQGTRLTVV.